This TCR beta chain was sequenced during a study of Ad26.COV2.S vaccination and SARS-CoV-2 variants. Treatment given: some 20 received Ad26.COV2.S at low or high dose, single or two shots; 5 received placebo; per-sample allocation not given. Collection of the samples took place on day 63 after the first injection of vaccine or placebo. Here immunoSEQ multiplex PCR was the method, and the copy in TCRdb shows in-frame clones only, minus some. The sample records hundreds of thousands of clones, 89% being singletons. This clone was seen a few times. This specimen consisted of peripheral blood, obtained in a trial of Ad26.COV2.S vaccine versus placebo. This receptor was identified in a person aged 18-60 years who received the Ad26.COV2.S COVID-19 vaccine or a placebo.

CDR3 sequence reads: CAWSAPIAFF. The CDR3 region has the DNA TGTGCCTGGAGTGCCCCGATTGCTTTCTTT. This chain joins TRBV30 and TRBJ1-1; D remains ambiguous. V was cut by 1 base and J by 11 bases, with 8 bases left in between. Germline values: CDR1 GTSNPN, CDR2 SVGIG (reference sequence). The CDR3 extends over 10 amino acids.